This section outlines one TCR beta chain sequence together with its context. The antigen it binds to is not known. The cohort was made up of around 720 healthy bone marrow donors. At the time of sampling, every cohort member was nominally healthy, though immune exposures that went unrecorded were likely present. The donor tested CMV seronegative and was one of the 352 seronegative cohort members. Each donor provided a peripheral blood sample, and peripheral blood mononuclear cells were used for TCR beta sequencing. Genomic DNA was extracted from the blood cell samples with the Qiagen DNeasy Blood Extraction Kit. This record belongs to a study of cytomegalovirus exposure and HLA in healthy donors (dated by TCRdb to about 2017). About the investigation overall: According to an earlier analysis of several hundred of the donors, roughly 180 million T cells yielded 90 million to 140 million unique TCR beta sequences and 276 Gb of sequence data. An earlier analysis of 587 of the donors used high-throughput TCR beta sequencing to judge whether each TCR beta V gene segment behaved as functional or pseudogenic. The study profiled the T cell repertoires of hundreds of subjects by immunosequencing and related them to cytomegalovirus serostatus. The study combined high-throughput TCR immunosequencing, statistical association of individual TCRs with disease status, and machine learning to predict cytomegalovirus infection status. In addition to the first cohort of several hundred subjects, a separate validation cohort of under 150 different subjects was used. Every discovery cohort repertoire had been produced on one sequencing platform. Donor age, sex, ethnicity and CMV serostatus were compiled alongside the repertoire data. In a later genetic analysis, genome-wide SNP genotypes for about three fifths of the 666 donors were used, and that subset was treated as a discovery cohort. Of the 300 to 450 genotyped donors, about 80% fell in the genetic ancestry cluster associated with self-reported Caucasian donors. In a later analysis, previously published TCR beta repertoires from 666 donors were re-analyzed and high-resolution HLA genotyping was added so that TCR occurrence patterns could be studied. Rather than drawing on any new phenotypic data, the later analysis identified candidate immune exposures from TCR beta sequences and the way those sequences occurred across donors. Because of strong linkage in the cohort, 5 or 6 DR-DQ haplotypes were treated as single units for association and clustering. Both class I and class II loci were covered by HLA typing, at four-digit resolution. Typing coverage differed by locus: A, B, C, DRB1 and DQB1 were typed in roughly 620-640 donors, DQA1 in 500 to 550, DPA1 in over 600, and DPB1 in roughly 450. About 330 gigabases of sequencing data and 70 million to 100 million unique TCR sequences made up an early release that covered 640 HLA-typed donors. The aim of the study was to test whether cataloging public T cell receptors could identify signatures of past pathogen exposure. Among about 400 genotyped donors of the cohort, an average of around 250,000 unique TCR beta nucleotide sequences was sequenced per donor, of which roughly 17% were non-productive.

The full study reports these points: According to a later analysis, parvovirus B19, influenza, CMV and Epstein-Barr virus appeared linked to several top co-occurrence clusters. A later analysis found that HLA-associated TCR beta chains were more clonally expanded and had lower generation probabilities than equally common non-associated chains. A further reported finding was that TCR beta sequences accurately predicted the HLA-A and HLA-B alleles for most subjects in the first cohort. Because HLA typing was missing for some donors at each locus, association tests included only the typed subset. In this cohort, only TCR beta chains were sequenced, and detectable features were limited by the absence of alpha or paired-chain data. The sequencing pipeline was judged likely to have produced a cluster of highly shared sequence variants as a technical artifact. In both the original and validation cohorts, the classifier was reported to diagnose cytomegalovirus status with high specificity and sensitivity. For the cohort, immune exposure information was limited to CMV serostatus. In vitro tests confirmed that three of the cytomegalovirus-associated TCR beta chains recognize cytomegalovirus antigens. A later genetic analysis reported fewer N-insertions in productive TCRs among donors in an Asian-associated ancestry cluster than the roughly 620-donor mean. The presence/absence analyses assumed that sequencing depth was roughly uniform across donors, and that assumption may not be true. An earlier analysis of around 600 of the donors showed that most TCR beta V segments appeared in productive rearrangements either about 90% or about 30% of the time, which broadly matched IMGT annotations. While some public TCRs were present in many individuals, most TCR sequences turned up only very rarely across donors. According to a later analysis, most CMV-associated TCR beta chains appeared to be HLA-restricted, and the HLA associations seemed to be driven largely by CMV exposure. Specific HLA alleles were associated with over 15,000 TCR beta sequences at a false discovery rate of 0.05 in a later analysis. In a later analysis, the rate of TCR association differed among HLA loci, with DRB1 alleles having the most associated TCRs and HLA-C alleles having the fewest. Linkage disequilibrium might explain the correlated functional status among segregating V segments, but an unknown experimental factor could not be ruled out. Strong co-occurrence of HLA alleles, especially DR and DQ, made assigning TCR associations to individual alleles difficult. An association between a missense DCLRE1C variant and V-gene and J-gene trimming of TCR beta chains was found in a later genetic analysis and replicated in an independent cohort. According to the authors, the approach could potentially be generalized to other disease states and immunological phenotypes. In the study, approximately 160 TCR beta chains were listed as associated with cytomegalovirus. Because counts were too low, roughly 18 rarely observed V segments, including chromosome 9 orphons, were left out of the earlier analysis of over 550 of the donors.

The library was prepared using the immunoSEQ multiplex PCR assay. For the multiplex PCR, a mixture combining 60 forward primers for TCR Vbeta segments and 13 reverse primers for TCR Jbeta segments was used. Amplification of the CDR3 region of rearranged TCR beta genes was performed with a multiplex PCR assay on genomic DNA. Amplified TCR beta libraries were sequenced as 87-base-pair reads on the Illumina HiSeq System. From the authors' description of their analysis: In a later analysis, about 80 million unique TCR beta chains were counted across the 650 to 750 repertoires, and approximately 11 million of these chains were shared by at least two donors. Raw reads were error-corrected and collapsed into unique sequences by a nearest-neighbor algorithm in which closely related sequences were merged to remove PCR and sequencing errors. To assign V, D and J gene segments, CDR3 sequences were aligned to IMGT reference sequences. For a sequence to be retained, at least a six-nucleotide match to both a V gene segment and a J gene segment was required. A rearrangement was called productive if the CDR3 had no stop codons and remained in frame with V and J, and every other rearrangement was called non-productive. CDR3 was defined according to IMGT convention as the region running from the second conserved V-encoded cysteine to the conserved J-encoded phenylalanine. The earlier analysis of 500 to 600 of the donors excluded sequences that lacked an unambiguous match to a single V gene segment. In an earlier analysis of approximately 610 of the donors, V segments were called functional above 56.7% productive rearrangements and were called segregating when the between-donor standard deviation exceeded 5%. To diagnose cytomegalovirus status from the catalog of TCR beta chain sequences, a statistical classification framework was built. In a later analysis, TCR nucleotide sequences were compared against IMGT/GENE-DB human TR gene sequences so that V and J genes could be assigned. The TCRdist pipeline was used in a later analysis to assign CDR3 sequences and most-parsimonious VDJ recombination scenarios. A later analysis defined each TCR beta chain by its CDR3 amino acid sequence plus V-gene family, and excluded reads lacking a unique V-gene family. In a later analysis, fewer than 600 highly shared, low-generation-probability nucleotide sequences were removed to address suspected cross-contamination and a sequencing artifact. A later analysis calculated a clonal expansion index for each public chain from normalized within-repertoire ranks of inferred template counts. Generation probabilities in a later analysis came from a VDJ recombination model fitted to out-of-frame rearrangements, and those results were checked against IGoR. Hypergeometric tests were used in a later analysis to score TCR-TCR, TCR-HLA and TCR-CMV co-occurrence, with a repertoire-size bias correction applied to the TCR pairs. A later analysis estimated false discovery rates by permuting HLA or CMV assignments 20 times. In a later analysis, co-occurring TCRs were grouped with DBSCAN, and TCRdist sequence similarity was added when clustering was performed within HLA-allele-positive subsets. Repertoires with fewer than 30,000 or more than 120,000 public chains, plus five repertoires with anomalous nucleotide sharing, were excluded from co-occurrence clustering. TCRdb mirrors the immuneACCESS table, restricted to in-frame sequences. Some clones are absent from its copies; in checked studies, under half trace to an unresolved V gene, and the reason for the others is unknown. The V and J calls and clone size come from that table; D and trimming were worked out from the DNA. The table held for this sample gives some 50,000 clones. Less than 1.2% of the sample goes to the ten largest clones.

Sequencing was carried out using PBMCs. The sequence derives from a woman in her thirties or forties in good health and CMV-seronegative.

The nucleotide sequence reads as follows: TGCGCCAGCAGCTTGGAACCGGGAGGGAACTACGAGCAGTACTTC. Protein translation: CASSLEPGGNYEQYF. Recombination connected TRBV5-1 to TRBJ2-7, and 8 junction bases match TRBD2. Per the germline V gene, SGHRS is the CDR1 and YFSETQ is the CDR2. Reading from cysteine to phenylalanine, the CDR3 counts 15 amino acids. Kept here is only the CDR3 DNA, which spans 45 bases and is read in frame from base 1. Trimmed from V: 0 bases; trimmed from J: 3 bases; junction bases lacking a gene match: 5.